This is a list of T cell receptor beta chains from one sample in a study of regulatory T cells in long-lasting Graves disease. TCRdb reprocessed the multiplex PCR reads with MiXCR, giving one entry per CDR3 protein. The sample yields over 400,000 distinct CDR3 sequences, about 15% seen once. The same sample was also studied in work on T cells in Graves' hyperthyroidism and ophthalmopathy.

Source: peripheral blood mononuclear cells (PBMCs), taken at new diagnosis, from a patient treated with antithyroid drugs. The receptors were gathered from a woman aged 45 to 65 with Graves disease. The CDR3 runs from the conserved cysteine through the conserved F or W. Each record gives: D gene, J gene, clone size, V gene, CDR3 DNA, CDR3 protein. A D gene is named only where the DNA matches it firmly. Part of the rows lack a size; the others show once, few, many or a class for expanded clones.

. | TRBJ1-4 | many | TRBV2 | TGTGCCAGCAGCGCCAGACAGCCGGGAGGTGAAAAACTGTTTTTT | CASSARQPGGEKLFF
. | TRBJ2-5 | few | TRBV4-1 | TGCGCCAGCAGCCATCCCCCGGACAGCGCAGAAGAGACCCAGTACTTC | CASSHPPDSAEETQYF
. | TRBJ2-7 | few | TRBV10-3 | TGTGCCATCAGTGAGTCGTCAGGGGAATACGAGCAGTACTTC | CAISESSGEYEQYF
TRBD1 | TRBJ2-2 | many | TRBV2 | TGTGCCAGCACCCCGACAGGGACCGGGGAGCTGTTTTTT | CASTPTGTGELFF
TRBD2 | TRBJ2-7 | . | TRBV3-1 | TGTGCCAGCAGCCAGGCGGGACTAGCGGGGAGGCCCGAGCAGTACTTC | CASSQAGLAGRPEQYF
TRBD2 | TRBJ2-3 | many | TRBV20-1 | TGCAGTGCTAGCTCTTGGCTAGCGGGAGCGAGCACAGATACGCAGTATTTT | CSASSWLAGASTDTQYF
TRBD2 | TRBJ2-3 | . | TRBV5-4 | TGTGCCAGCAGCCGAACCCTAAGCGGGAGGAACACAGATACGCAGTATTTT | CASSRTLSGRNTDTQYF
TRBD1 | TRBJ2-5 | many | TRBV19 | TGTGCCAGTTCATCGCGGACAGGGTTGGAGACCCAGTACTTC | CASSSRTGLETQYF
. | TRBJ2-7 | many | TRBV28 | TGTGCCAGCAGTCCCTCAGGGGAGGGCTCCTACGAGCAGTACTTC | CASSPSGEGSYEQYF
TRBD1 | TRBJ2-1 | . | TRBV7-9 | TGTGCCACCCAGGGACAGGGAAATTATGAGCAGTTCTTC | CATQGQGNYEQFF
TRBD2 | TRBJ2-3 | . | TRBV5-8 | TGTGCCAGCAGACCAGCGGGAGCGGGAGTTGGGACAGATACGCAGTATTTT | CASRPAGAGVGTDTQYF
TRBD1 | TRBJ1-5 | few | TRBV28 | TGTGCCGGACAGACAGGGGGAAATCGAAATCAGCCCCAGCATTTT | CAGQTGGNRNQPQHF
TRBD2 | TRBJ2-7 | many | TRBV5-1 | TGCGCCAGCAGCGACGGGACTAGCGGCTACGAGCAGTACTTC | CASSDGTSGYEQYF
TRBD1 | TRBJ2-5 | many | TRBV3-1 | TGTGCCAGCAGCCGCGGACAGGGGAATTGGGAGACCCAGTACTTC | CASSRGQGNWETQYF
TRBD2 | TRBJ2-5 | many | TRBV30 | TGTGCCTGGACGCAGCGGGAGGGACTAGGGGAGACCCAGTACTTC | CAWTQREGLGETQYF
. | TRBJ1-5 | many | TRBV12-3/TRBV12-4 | TGTGCCAGCAGTTCGCAATATCAGCCCCAGCATTTT | CASSSQYQPQHF
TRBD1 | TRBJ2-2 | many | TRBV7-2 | TGTGCCAGCAGCGGGGGACAGGGAACCGGGGAGCTGTTTTTT | CASSGGQGTGELFF
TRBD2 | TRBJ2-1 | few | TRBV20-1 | TGCAGTGCTAAGGGACTAGCGGATTACAATGAGCAGTTCTTC | CSAKGLADYNEQFF
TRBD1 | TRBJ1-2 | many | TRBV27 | TGTGCCAGCAGTCCGGGGACAGGCCAAGGGTATGGCTACACCTTC | CASSPGTGQGYGYTF
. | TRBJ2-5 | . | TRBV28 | TGTGCCAGCAGTTTGGTCGGGTACCAAGAGACCCAGTACTTC | CASSLVGYQETQYF
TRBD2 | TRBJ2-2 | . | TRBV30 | TGTGCCGCGGGGGTAACCGGGGAGCTGTTTTTT | CAAGVTGELFF
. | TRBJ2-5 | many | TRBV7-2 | TGTGCCAGCAGCTTCACTAGCACACAAGAGACCCAGTACTTC | CASSFTSTQETQYF